The present entry profiles one TCR beta chain with its context. Antigen specificity is unknown. This entry comes from a study of blood T cells in healthy people across ages. Together with a sample-barcoded 5' primer, a J-beta primer mix was included in a second PCR lasting about 7 to 11 cycles. TCRdb recomputed calls from the 5' RACE reads with MiXCR, one row per CDR3 protein. The repertoire consists of nearly 1 million distinct CDR3 sequences, with roughly 51% occurring once and the leading ten covering 20% to 25%. Findings of the study overall: Because sorting was not performed, PBMCs prevented conclusive naive versus antigen-experienced comparison. As naive T cell percentage varied, TCR beta diversity correlated strongly with it.

The source is a woman between 55 and 75 years old in good health. The sample comprised blood.

CDR3 nucleotides: TGCGCCAGCAGCCAAGGTCTAGCGGGAGTACGCCAAGAGACCCAGTACTTC. It translates to CASSQGLAGVRQETQYF. V and J are TRBV4-3 and TRBJ2-5, with TRBD2 identical over 10 bases. The CDR3 totals 17 residues. With 1 base clipped from V and 1 base from J, the junction kept 6 bases outside the gene matches. Germline V gene sequence: CDR1 LGHNA, CDR2 YSLEER.